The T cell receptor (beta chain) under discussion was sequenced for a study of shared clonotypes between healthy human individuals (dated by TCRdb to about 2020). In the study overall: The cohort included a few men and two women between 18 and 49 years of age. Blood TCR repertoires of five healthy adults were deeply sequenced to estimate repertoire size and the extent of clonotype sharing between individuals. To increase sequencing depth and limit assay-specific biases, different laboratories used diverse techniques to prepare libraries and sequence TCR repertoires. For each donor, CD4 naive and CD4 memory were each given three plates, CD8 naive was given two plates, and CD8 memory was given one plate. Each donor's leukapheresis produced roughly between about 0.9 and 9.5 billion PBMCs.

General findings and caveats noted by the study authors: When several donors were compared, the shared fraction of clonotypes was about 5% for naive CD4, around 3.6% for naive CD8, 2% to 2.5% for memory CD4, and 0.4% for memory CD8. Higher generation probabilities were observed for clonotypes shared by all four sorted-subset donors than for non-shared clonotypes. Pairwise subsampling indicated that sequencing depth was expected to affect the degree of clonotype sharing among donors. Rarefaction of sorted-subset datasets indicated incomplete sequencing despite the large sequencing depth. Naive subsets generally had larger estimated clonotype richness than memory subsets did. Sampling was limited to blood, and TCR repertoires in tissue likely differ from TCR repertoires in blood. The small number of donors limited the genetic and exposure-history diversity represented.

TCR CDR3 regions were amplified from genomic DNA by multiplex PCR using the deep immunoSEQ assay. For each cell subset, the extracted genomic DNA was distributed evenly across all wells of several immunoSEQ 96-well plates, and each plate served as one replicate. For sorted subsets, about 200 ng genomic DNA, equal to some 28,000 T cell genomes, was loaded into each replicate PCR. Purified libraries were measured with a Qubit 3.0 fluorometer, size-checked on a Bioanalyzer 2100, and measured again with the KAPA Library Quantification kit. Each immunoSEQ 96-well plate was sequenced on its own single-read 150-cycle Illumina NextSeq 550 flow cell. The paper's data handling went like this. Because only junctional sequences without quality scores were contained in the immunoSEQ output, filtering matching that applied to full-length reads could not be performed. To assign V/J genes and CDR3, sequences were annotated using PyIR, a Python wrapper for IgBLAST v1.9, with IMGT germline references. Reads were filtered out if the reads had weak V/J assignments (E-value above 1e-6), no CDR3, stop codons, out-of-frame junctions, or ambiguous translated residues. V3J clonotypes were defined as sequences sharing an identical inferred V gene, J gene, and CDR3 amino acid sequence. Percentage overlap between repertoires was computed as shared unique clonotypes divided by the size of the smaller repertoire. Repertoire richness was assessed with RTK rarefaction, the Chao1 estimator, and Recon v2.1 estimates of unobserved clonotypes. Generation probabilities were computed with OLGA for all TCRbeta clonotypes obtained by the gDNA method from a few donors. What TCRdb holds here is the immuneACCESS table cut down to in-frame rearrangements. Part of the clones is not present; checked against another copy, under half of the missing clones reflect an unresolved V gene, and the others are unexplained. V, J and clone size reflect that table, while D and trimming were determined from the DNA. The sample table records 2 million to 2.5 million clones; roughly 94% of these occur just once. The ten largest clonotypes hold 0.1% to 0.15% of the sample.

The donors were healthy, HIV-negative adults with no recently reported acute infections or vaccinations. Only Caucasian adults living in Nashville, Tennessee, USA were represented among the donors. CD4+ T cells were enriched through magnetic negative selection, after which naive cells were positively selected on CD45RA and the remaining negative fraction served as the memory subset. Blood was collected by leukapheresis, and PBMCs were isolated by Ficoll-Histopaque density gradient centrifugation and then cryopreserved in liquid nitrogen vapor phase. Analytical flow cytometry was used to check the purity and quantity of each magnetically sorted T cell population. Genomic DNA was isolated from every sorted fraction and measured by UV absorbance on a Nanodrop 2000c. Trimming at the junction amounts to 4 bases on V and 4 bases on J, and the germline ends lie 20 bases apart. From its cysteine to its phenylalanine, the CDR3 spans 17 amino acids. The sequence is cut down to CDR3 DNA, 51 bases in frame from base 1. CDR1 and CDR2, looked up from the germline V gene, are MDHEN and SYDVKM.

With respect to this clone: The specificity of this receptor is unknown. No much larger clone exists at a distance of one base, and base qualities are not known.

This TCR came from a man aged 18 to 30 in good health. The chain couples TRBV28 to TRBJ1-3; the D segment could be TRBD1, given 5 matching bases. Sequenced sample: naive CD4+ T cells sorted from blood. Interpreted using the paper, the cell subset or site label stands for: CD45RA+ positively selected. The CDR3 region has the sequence CASSSIPGAGSGNTIYF. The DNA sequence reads TGTGCCAGCAGTTCGATTCCTGGGGCGGGATCCGGAAACACCATATATTTT.